These T cell receptor beta chains were read from a single sample in a study of T cell repertoires in cytomegalovirus infection. A single record per CDR3 protein comes from TCRdb applying MiXCR to the reads. The table lists a few hundred thousand distinct CDR3 sequences, about a sixth of them singletons. The sample was CD8+ T cells from PBMCs. Receptor source: a human donor in good health (CMV status not recorded). Some clones in this sample may be carry-over from other donors' samples. CDR3s include the opening cysteine and the closing phenylalanine or tryptophan. The order of the fields is D gene, clone size, J gene, V gene, CDR3 DNA, CDR3 protein. The D gene is left open where the match is weak. The size field is filled for only some rows; it gives once, few, many or a size class.

D gene: TRBD1; clone size: -; J gene: TRBJ1-1; V gene: TRBV6-1; CDR3 DNA: TGTGCCAGCAGTGTATGGCAGGGGGCAACTGAAGCTTTCTTT; CDR3 protein: CASSVWQGATEAFF
D gene: TRBD1; clone size: many; J gene: TRBJ1-1; V gene: TRBV10-3; CDR3 DNA: TGTGCCATCAGTGAGTCGGGACAGGGGAGCGCTGAAGCTTTCTTT; CDR3 protein: CAISESGQGSAEAFF
D gene: -; clone size: -; J gene: TRBJ2-3; V gene: TRBV6-8; CDR3 DNA: TGTGCCAGCAGCCGGGACAGGGGGTCTACGACTAGCGGGGTCACAGATACGCAGTATTTT; CDR3 protein: CASSRDRGSTTSGVTDTQYF
D gene: TRBD1; clone size: -; J gene: TRBJ2-7; V gene: TRBV6-2/TRBV6-3; CDR3 DNA: TGTGCCAGCAGCCGGGACAGGGGCCCAAGCTCCTACGAGCAGTACTTC; CDR3 protein: CASSRDRGPSSYEQYF
D gene: -; clone size: few; J gene: TRBJ2-5; V gene: TRBV14; CDR3 DNA: TGTGCCAGCAGCCACTTTCAGCGAGAGACCCAGTACTTC; CDR3 protein: CASSHFQRETQYF
D gene: -; clone size: -; J gene: TRBJ2-1; V gene: TRBV7-9; CDR3 DNA: TGTGCCAGCAGCTTAGGGCGGGCGCAGTCCTACAATGAGCAGTTCTTC; CDR3 protein: CASSLGRAQSYNEQFF
D gene: TRBD2; clone size: few; J gene: TRBJ2-5; V gene: TRBV28; CDR3 DNA: TGTGCCAGCAGTTCGAGCAGACTAGCGGGGGATCAAGAGACCCAGTACTTC; CDR3 protein: CASSSSRLAGDQETQYF
D gene: TRBD2; clone size: few; J gene: TRBJ2-4; V gene: TRBV20-1; CDR3 DNA: TGCAGTGCGGACGCCGGGACTACCTATGACATTCAGTACTTC; CDR3 protein: CSADAGTTYDIQYF
D gene: -; clone size: many; J gene: TRBJ2-1; V gene: TRBV7-2; CDR3 DNA: TGTGCCAGCAGCTTAGGACTGGGAGGCTCCTACAATGAGCAGTTCTTC; CDR3 protein: CASSLGLGGSYNEQFF
D gene: -; clone size: -; J gene: TRBJ1-1; V gene: TRBV6-1; CDR3 DNA: TGTGCCAGCAGTGAAAGGTTTGAAGCTTTCTTT; CDR3 protein: CASSERFEAFF
D gene: -; clone size: -; J gene: TRBJ1-2; V gene: TRBV13; CDR3 DNA: TGTGCCAGCAGCCCCCCCGCGGAGGGAGGGTATGGCTACACCTTC; CDR3 protein: CASSPPAEGGYGYTF
D gene: TRBD1; clone size: many; J gene: TRBJ2-1; V gene: TRBV12-3/TRBV12-4; CDR3 DNA: TGTGCCAGCAGTTCGACCGCGCGGAGGGGACAGGCCTTTCGGGGGCCGACAATTGAGCAGTTCTTC; CDR3 protein: CASSSTARRGQAFRGPTIEQFF
D gene: -; clone size: -; J gene: TRBJ2-1; V gene: TRBV5-1; CDR3 DNA: TGCGCCAGCAGCACCGACCCAAGCAATGAGCAGTTCTTC; CDR3 protein: CASSTDPSNEQFF
D gene: -; clone size: -; J gene: TRBJ2-1; V gene: TRBV7-6; CDR3 DNA: TGTGCCAGCAGCCACAGAGGGGCGTCCTACAATGAGCAGTTCTTC; CDR3 protein: CASSHRGASYNEQFF
D gene: -; clone size: -; J gene: TRBJ1-5; V gene: TRBV23-1; CDR3 DNA: TGCGCCAGCAGTCTCAGGAATAGCAATCAGCCCCAGCATTTT; CDR3 protein: CASSLRNSNQPQHF
D gene: TRBD2; clone size: -; J gene: TRBJ2-7; V gene: TRBV11-2; CDR3 DNA: TGTGCCAGCAGCCCCGGGGGGGCCTCGTACGAGCAGTACTTC; CDR3 protein: CASSPGGASYEQYF
D gene: -; clone size: -; J gene: TRBJ2-1; V gene: TRBV6-8; CDR3 DNA: TGTGCCAGCAGTGACCCCGGCCCGGGGGCTGGGTACAATGAGCAGTTCTTC; CDR3 protein: CASSDPGPGAGYNEQFF
D gene: TRBD2; clone size: few; J gene: TRBJ2-2; V gene: TRBV11-3; CDR3 DNA: TGTGCCAGCAGCTTACCCGGGGGGGACACCGGGGAGCTGTTTTTT; CDR3 protein: CASSLPGGDTGELFF
D gene: TRBD1; clone size: many; J gene: TRBJ1-6; V gene: TRBV28; CDR3 DNA: TGTGCCAGCAGTGCGGCGGGACAGGGGAGATATTCACCCCTCCACTTT; CDR3 protein: CASSAAGQGRYSPLHF
D gene: TRBD2; clone size: -; J gene: TRBJ2-1; V gene: TRBV20-1; CDR3 DNA: TGCAGTGCCCTAAAGACTAGCGGGGGCCCCAATGAGCAGTTCTTC; CDR3 protein: CSALKTSGGPNEQFF
D gene: -; clone size: few; J gene: TRBJ2-7; V gene: TRBV5-1; CDR3 DNA: TGCGCCAGCAGCGGGGACCCCACCTACGAGCAGTACTTC; CDR3 protein: CASSGDPTYEQYF
D gene: -; clone size: few; J gene: TRBJ1-4; V gene: TRBV12-3/TRBV12-4; CDR3 DNA: TGTGCCAGCAGCCCTGGTAGGGGGAGCGAAAAACTGTTTTTT; CDR3 protein: CASSPGRGSEKLFF
D gene: -; clone size: many; J gene: TRBJ2-1; V gene: TRBV7-8; CDR3 DNA: TGTGCCAGCAGCCAATGGGGAACTCGCAATGAGCAGTTCTTC; CDR3 protein: CASSQWGTRNEQFF
D gene: -; clone size: many; J gene: TRBJ1-5; V gene: TRBV7-8; CDR3 DNA: TGTGCCAGCAGCCTAGACACAGGCTATATTCAGCCCCAGCATTTT; CDR3 protein: CASSLDTGYIQPQHF
D gene: -; clone size: -; J gene: TRBJ1-1; V gene: TRBV29-1; CDR3 DNA: TGCAGCGTTGAAGGCCCACAGGGGAACACTGAAGCTTTCTTT; CDR3 protein: CSVEGPQGNTEAFF
D gene: -; clone size: few; J gene: TRBJ1-5; V gene: TRBV4-1; CDR3 DNA: TGCGCCAGCAGCCAAGCTCTATATCAGCCCCAGCATTTT; CDR3 protein: CASSQALYQPQHF
D gene: -; clone size: few; J gene: TRBJ1-2; V gene: TRBV7-6; CDR3 DNA: TGTGCCAGCAGCCTCGGGTCCGGGTATGGCTACACCTTC; CDR3 protein: CASSLGSGYGYTF
D gene: -; clone size: few; J gene: TRBJ2-5; V gene: TRBV12-3/TRBV12-4; CDR3 DNA: TGTGCCAGCAGTTTTGGTATACGGGGGTCCCAAGAGACCCAGTACTTC; CDR3 protein: CASSFGIRGSQETQYF
D gene: -; clone size: few; J gene: TRBJ2-2; V gene: TRBV15; CDR3 DNA: TGTGCCACCAGCAGAGATTTGGGTAACTCCGGGGAGCTGTTTTTT; CDR3 protein: CATSRDLGNSGELFF
D gene: -; clone size: few; J gene: TRBJ2-5; V gene: TRBV29-1; CDR3 DNA: TGCAGCGTTGAAGGGGGCGAACTTGAGACCCAGTACTTC; CDR3 protein: CSVEGGELETQYF
D gene: -; clone size: few; J gene: TRBJ2-7; V gene: TRBV29-1; CDR3 DNA: TGCAGCGTGCTTCAGGGTACTCCCACCTACGAGCAGTACTTC; CDR3 protein: CSVLQGTPTYEQYF
D gene: TRBD1; clone size: -; J gene: TRBJ1-6; V gene: TRBV5-6; CDR3 DNA: TGTGCCAGCAGCCCCAGGGGGAACTATAATTCACCCCTCCACTTT; CDR3 protein: CASSPRGNYNSPLHF
D gene: -; clone size: many; J gene: TRBJ1-1; V gene: TRBV6-6; CDR3 DNA: TGTGCCAGCAGTCCCGACAGGATGAACACTGAAGCTTTCTTT; CDR3 protein: CASSPDRMNTEAFF
D gene: -; clone size: few; J gene: TRBJ1-1; V gene: TRBV12-3/TRBV12-4; CDR3 DNA: TGTGCCAGCGGGTCCGCCGGGTCCCAGAACACTGAAGCTTTCTTT; CDR3 protein: CASGSAGSQNTEAFF
D gene: -; clone size: -; J gene: TRBJ2-1; V gene: TRBV28; CDR3 DNA: TGTGCCAGCAGTTCCGGGGAATACAATGAGCAGTTCTTC; CDR3 protein: CASSSGEYNEQFF
D gene: -; clone size: few; J gene: TRBJ2-7; V gene: TRBV27; CDR3 DNA: TGTGCCAGCAGTTTATTGTACCGCTACGAGCAGTACTTC; CDR3 protein: CASSLLYRYEQYF
D gene: -; clone size: many; J gene: TRBJ2-3; V gene: TRBV7-8; CDR3 DNA: TGTGCCAGCAGCTTAGCAGCCCTGGGACTTATTGGGCCAGATACGCAGTATTTT; CDR3 protein: CASSLAALGLIGPDTQYF
D gene: -; clone size: many; J gene: TRBJ1-1; V gene: TRBV19; CDR3 DNA: TGTGCCAGTAGCTTCGGACAGCTGATGAACACTGAAGCTTTCTTT; CDR3 protein: CASSFGQLMNTEAFF
D gene: TRBD1; clone size: few; J gene: TRBJ2-7; V gene: TRBV28; CDR3 DNA: TGTGCCAGCAGTCCCACGGGAGACAGGGGGCCTCTCGACGAGCAGTACTTC; CDR3 protein: CASSPTGDRGPLDEQYF
D gene: -; clone size: many; J gene: TRBJ2-6; V gene: TRBV6-4; CDR3 DNA: TGTGCCAGCACCTTGACTCCGAGCTCTGGGGCCAACGTCCTGACTTTC; CDR3 protein: CASTLTPSSGANVLTF
D gene: -; clone size: many; J gene: TRBJ1-1; V gene: TRBV4-2; CDR3 DNA: TGTGCCAGCAGCCAAGAGTTCGACCTCGGGGGAATGAACACTGAAGCTTTCTTT; CDR3 protein: CASSQEFDLGGMNTEAFF
D gene: -; clone size: many; J gene: TRBJ1-2; V gene: TRBV7-9; CDR3 DNA: TGTGCCAGCAGCTCACGCAGAGAAGGGGGGCGAGGGTATGACTATGGCTACACCTTC; CDR3 protein: CASSSRREGGRGYDYGYTF
D gene: -; clone size: many; J gene: TRBJ2-1; V gene: TRBV4-1; CDR3 DNA: TGCGCCAGCAGCCAAGAAATTGCGGGAACTACCTACAATGAGCAGTTCTTC; CDR3 protein: CASSQEIAGTTYNEQFF
D gene: -; clone size: -; J gene: TRBJ1-6; V gene: TRBV13; CDR3 DNA: TGTGCCAGCAGCTTAAGTCGGCGGAATTCACCCCTCCACTTT; CDR3 protein: CASSLSRRNSPLHF
D gene: TRBD1; clone size: -; J gene: TRBJ1-1; V gene: TRBV28; CDR3 DNA: TGTGCCAGCAGTAAACAGGGGGAAAACACTGAAGCTTTCTTT; CDR3 protein: CASSKQGENTEAFF
D gene: -; clone size: few; J gene: TRBJ2-6; V gene: TRBV6-2/TRBV6-3; CDR3 DNA: TGTGCCAGCGCGGTGGGGGCCAACGTCCTGACTTTC; CDR3 protein: CASAVGANVLTF